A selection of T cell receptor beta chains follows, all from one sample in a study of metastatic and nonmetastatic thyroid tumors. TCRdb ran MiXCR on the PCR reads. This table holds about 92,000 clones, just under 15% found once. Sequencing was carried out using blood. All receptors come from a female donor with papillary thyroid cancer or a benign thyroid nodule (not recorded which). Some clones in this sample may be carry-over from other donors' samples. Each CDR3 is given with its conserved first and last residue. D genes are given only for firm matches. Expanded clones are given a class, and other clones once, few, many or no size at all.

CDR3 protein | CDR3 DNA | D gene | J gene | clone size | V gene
CASSLLAGGLPCTGELFF | TGTGCCAGCAGTTTACTAGCGGGGGGACTCCCGTGCACCGGCGAGCTGTTTTTT | TRBD2 | TRBJ2-2 | few | TRBV28
CASSLVAEEIYEQYF | TGCGCCAGCAGCTTGGTTGCCGAGGAAATATACGAGCAGTACTTC | . | TRBJ2-7 | many | TRBV5-1
CSAPYGGKAGNTIYF | TGCAGTGCTCCCTACGGGGGGAAGGCTGGAAACACCATATATTTT | . | TRBJ1-3 | many | TRBV20-1
CASTEGGFEQYF | TGTGCCAGCACCGAAGGCGGTTTTGAGCAGTACTTC | . | TRBJ2-7 | . | TRBV6-1
CASSPSGWTTYNEQFF | TGTGCCAGCAGCCCGTCCGGGTGGACCACCTACAATGAGCAGTTCTTC | . | TRBJ2-1 | few | TRBV7-6
CASSQGGDPGEETQYF | TGTGCCAGCAGCCAAGGGGGGGACCCCGGGGAAGAGACCCAGTACTTC | . | TRBJ2-5 | many | TRBV3-1
CASSSSGHYTGTQYF | TGTGCCAGCAGCTCATCTGGACACTACACAGGTACACAGTATTTT | . | TRBJ2-3 | . | TRBV11-1
CASSWTAPSSYNEQFF | TGTGCCAGCAGCTGGACAGCCCCCAGCTCCTACAATGAGCAGTTCTTC | . | TRBJ2-1 | many | TRBV7-3
CASSNTAEQYF | TGTGCCAGCAGTAACACAGCCGAGCAGTACTTC | . | TRBJ2-7 | many | TRBV25-1
CASSSLWKNPVGNNEQFF | TGTGCCAGCAGTAGTCTGTGGAAAAACCCGGTGGGCAACAATGAGCAGTTCTTC | . | TRBJ2-1 | few | TRBV12-3/TRBV12-4
CASTDYGYTF | TGTGCCAGCACCGACTATGGCTACACCTTC | . | TRBJ1-2 | few | TRBV7-9
CAISGRGPNTEAFF | TGTGCCATCAGTGGGCGGGGGCCCAACACTGAAGCTTTCTTT | . | TRBJ1-1 | many | TRBV10-3
CASSYSAFQSGNTIYF | TGTGCCAGCAGTTACTCCGCATTCCAATCTGGAAACACCATATATTTT | . | TRBJ1-3 | many | TRBV6-5
CASSFRQGEGETQYF | TGCGCCAGCAGCTTCCGACAGGGGGAGGGAGAGACCCAGTACTTC | TRBD1 | TRBJ2-5 | . | TRBV4-1
CASSLGRSYEHYF | TGTGCCAGCAGTTTAGGCCGGAGCTATGAGCATTACTTC | . | TRBJ2-7 | few | TRBV28
CASSLVPQGGNTIYF | TGTGCCAGCAGCTTAGTTCCACAGGGTGGAAACACCATATATTTT | . | TRBJ1-3 | many | TRBV7-2
CASSLGYREGGYTF | TGTGCCAGCAGTTTAGGGTACAGGGAGGGCGGCTACACCTTC | . | TRBJ1-2 | many | TRBV28
CAISLQTGVFHEQYF | TGTGCCATTAGTCTCCAGACAGGGGTTTTCCACGAGCAGTACTTC | TRBD1 | TRBJ2-7 | few | TRBV6-1
CASSPSQDLSYEQYF | TGTGCTAGCAGCCCCTCACAGGACCTCTCCTACGAGCAGTACTTC | . | TRBJ2-7 | many | TRBV7-7
CASILRDRALHDQYF | TGTGCCAGCATTTTAAGGGACAGGGCCCTCCACGACCAGTACTTC | TRBD1 | TRBJ2-7 | . | TRBV12-3/TRBV12-4
CASSPGLALGQETQYF | TGTGCCAGCAGCCCGGGACTAGCCTTGGGGCAAGAGACCCAGTACTTC | TRBD2 | TRBJ2-5 | many | TRBV6-2/TRBV6-3
CASILDLAMGNTIYF | TGTGCCAGCATTCTCGACTTAGCTATGGGAAACACCATATATTTT | . | TRBJ1-3 | . | TRBV11-2
CASSPDFGTGDSPLHF | TGTGCCAGCAGCCCAGATTTCGGGACAGGGGACTCACCCCTCCACTTT | TRBD1 | TRBJ1-6 | many | TRBV7-9
CASSLDRSNERYF | TGCGCCAGCAGCTTGGATCGGTCCAACGAGCGGTACTTC | . | TRBJ2-7 | . | TRBV5-1